This section outlines one TCR beta chain sequence together with its context. Its antigen is unidentified. Unique molecular identifiers had been added to the TCR beta cDNA libraries. The source material, 1 to 10 million T cells, gave rise to 500,000 or so cDNA molecules. TCRdb re-analysed the PCR reads in MiXCR, keeping a single row per CDR3 protein. Here the sample spans a few hundred thousand distinct CDR3 sequences, approximately 31% being singletons. The CDR3 loop spans 17 amino acids. Germline lookup yields CDR1 DFQATT and CDR2 SNEGSKA (reference sequence). The V end lost 3 bases, the J end lost 2 bases, and 17 bases lay between the germline ends. This specimen belongs to a study of post-analysis software for immune sequencing data. Overall study results and limits: When patients were compared with controls, 4 or 5 TRBV segments were more frequent, TRBV5-6, TRBV5-1 and TRBV20-1 among them.

The clonotype was recovered from a girl younger than 18 with multiple sclerosis. The rearrangement uses TRBV20-1 and TRBJ1-6; D might be TRBD1 (6 bases). Sequenced: blood. The CDR3 DNA is TGCAGTGCTAGCAACACCGCCAGGGGCACCTATAATTCACCCCTCCACTTT. Its protein is CSASNTARGTYNSPLHF.